Listed below are T cell receptor beta chains from one sample, sequenced in a study of immune evolution from preneoplasia to lung adenocarcinoma. Measured with immunoSEQ multiplex PCR; TCRdb has only the in-frame clones, and not every one. The sample shows 15,000 to 20,000 clones, less than 90% of them seen only once. Input material: FFPE invasive lung adenocarcinoma tissue. The receptors derive from a person aged 70 to 79 with invasive lung adenocarcinoma. CDR3s include the opening cysteine and the closing phenylalanine or tryptophan. D genes are given only for firm matches. Some rows have no size entry. The others give once, few or many, or a class for an expanded clone.

clone_size	v_call	d_call	j_call	cdr3_nt	cdr3_aa
NA	TRBV25-1	TRBD2	TRBJ2-7	TGTGCCAGCAGTACCCATGGACTAGCGGGAGTTGAGCAGTACTTC	CASSTHGLAGVEQYF
NA	TRBV5-4	TRBD1	TRBJ1-2	TGTGCCAGCAGCGGGGACAGGGGGATAGCTAACTATGGCTACACCTTC	CASSGDRGIANYGYTF
NA	TRBV7-6	TRBD2	TRBJ2-7	TGTGCCAGCAGCCCCGGGACTAGCGGGATAGGAGGCGAGCAGTACTTC	CASSPGTSGIGGEQYF
NA	TRBV9	TRBD1	TRBJ1-1	TGTGCCAGCAGCGTAGCCTCAGGGGGGAACACTGAAGCTTTCTTT	CASSVASGGNTEAFF
NA	TRBV28	TRBD2	TRBJ2-7	TGTGCCAGCAGTTTTCCAACTAGCGGGAGGGCCTCGTACGAGCAGTACTTC	CASSFPTSGRASYEQYF
NA	TRBV28	NA	TRBJ1-1	TGTGCCAGCAATTTGGTGAACACTGAAGCTTTCTTT	CASNLVNTEAFF
NA	TRBV11-2	NA	TRBJ2-3	TGTGCCAGCAGCCTCGGGGTAGCAGATACGCAGTATTTT	CASSLGVADTQYF
NA	TRBV9	NA	TRBJ2-1	TGTGCCAGCAGCGTACGAGGGGTGGACAATGAGCAGTTCTTC	CASSVRGVDNEQFF
NA	TRBV7-2	TRBD2	TRBJ2-3	TGTGCCAGCAGACTTAGCGGGCAGCTCACAGATACGCAGTATTTT	CASRLSGQLTDTQYF
NA	TRBV28	NA	TRBJ2-6	TGTGCCAGCAGTCTTCCGTCGGGGTCTGGGGCCAACGTCCTGACTTTC	CASSLPSGSGANVLTF
NA	TRBV18	TRBD1	TRBJ1-1	TGTGCCAGCTCATCTTTACCCGGGGACAGTGAGAACACTGAAGCTTTCTTT	CASSSLPGDSENTEAFF
NA	TRBV11-2	NA	TRBJ2-1	TGTGCCAGCAGCTTAGCTCGAGGGAAACAATACAATGAGCAGTTCTTC	CASSLARGKQYNEQFF
once	TRBV10-2	TRBD1	TRBJ1-2	TGCGCCAGCAGTGGACAGGGATACGGCTACACCTTC	CASSGQGYGYTF
NA	TRBV5-6	NA	TRBJ1-2	TGTGCCAGCAGCTTAGACGGGGCAGGTCGTGGCTACACCTTC	CASSLDGAGRGYTF
NA	TRBV5-4	TRBD2	TRBJ2-3	TGTGCCAGCAGCTTGCTAGCGGGAGCCACAGATACGCAGTATTTT	CASSLLAGATDTQYF
NA	TRBV5-1	NA	TRBJ1-1	TGCGCCAGCAGCTTGGGGGACGGAGCTGAAGCTTTCTTT	CASSLGDGAEAFF
NA	TRBV9	NA	TRBJ2-2	TGTGCCAGCACGACAGAGAACACCGGGGAGCTGTTTTTT	CASTTENTGELFF
NA	TRBV19	TRBD1	TRBJ2-5	TGTGCCAGTAGTACACAGGGGGCCCAAGAGACCCAGTACTTC	CASSTQGAQETQYF
NA	TRBV20-1	NA	TRBJ1-1	TGCAGTGCTAGAGGGGGGCAGACGGCTTTCTTT	CSARGGQTAFF
NA	TRBV18	TRBD2	TRBJ2-3	TGTGCCAGCTCACCAAGGAGCGGGAGGGCGACAGATACGCAGTATTTT	CASSPRSGRATDTQYF
once	TRBV5-6	TRBD2	TRBJ2-2	TGTGCCAGCAGTTCCGGGACTAGCGGCTACACCGGGGAGCTGTTTTTT	CASSSGTSGYTGELFF
NA	TRBV6-5	NA	TRBJ2-7	TGTGCCAGCAGTTACCAGGACGAGCAGTACTTC	CASSYQDEQYF
NA	TRBV28	NA	TRBJ1-4	TGTGCCAGCAGTTTACCCCCTACCAGAGGGAAACTGTTTTTT	CASSLPPTRGKLFF
NA	TRBV4-1	NA	TRBJ1-5	TGCGCCAGCAGCCAAGACCAGGGCTCAAATCAGCCCCAGCATTTT	CASSQDQGSNQPQHF
NA	TRBV5-1	NA	TRBJ1-2	TGCGCCAGCAGCCCGGGCAGTAGGTTGACAGCCAACTATGGCTACACCTTC	CASSPGSRLTANYGYTF
NA	TRBV11-2	TRBD1	TRBJ2-2	TGTGCCAGCAGCTCATGGGGGACAGTAACCGGGGAGCTGTTTTTT	CASSSWGTVTGELFF
few	TRBV6-5	TRBD1	TRBJ1-4	TGTGCCAGCAGTTACGGGACAGGACCGAATGAAAAACTGTTTTTT	CASSYGTGPNEKLFF
NA	TRBV15	TRBD2	TRBJ2-1	TGTGCCACCAGCAGAGCGGGACTAGCCTACAATGAGCAGTTCTTC	CATSRAGLAYNEQFF
NA	TRBV11-2	NA	TRBJ2-1	TGTGCCAGCAGCTTATCCTGGGGCCGTGATGAGCAGTTCTTC	CASSLSWGRDEQFF
NA	TRBV10-3	NA	TRBJ1-2	TGTGCCATCAGGGGGGATCGTAACTATGGCTACACCTTC	CAIRGDRNYGYTF
few	TRBV13	NA	TRBJ1-2	TGTGCCAGCAGCCCCGGGACGGGGTGGACGTATGGCTACACCTTC	CASSPGTGWTYGYTF
NA	TRBV4-1	NA	TRBJ1-4	TGCGCCAGCAGCCGCTTATTACTTGAAAAACTGTTTTTT	CASSRLLLEKLFF
NA	TRBV15	TRBD1	TRBJ1-1	TGTGCCACCAGCGGGGCCGGGACAGGGGGGAGTGAAGCTTTCTTT	CATSGAGTGGSEAFF
NA	TRBV20-1	NA	TRBJ2-7	TGCAGTGCTAGAGAGACGGCAGCGCAGTACTTC	CSARETAAQYF
NA	TRBV29-1	NA	TRBJ2-7	TGCAGCGTTGCACAGACGCGCTACGAGCAGTACTTC	CSVAQTRYEQYF
NA	TRBV18	NA	TRBJ2-1	TGTGCCAGCTCACCCGGGACGGATGGTGAGCAGTTCTTC	CASSPGTDGEQFF
NA	TRBV9	NA	TRBJ2-2	TGTGCCAGCAGCACCCGACAGCTCGCGAACACCGGGGAGCTGTTTTTT	CASSTRQLANTGELFF
few	TRBV5-1	TRBD1	TRBJ1-1	TGCGCCAGCAGCTTGGGGGGGACAGGGATGAACACTGAAGCTTTCTTT	CASSLGGTGMNTEAFF
once	TRBV11-2	TRBD2	TRBJ2-6	TGTGCCAGCAGCCCCGGGGAGGGTCAAATCGTAACTGGGGCCAACGTCCTGACTTTC	CASSPGEGQIVTGANVLTF
NA	TRBV19	NA	TRBJ2-6	TGTGCCAGTAGTATTCTCTCTGGGGCCAACGTCCTGACTTTC	CASSILSGANVLTF
NA	TRBV5-4	NA	TRBJ1-1	TGTGCCAGCAGCCAGGGCCCTGATTATATGAACACTGAAGCTTTCTTT	CASSQGPDYMNTEAFF
NA	TRBV29-1	NA	TRBJ1-3	TGCAGCGTTAGAGGGAGCTCTGGAAACACCATATATTTT	CSVRGSSGNTIYF
NA	TRBV27	TRBD1	TRBJ1-2	TGTGCCAGCAGTTTGTCCACAGGGACAGGGGACCACTATGGCTACACCTTC	CASSLSTGTGDHYGYTF
once	TRBV2	NA	TRBJ2-3	TGTGCCAGCAGGGTCACAGATACGCAGTATTTT	CASRVTDTQYF
NA	TRBV4-2	NA	TRBJ2-6	TGTGCCAGCAGCCAAGATCACGATTTCACTTCTGGGGCCAACGTCCTGACTTTC	CASSQDHDFTSGANVLTF